A single sample gave rise to the 29 T cell receptor beta chains below, sequenced in a study of cytomegalovirus exposure and HLA in healthy donors. The PCR ran on 60 Vbeta and 13 Jbeta primers. Assay: immunoSEQ multiplex PCR; the TCRdb copy retains only in-frame clones and omits some. Its table records under 250,000 clones. Sequenced: PBMCs. The receptor set was obtained from a girl aged 2-10 years in good health and CMV-seropositive.

The CDR3 bases are TGTGCCAGCAGCTCCATAGCGGGGGCACTGGGTGAGCAGTTCTTC. It yields the protein CASSSIAGALGEQFF. V gene TRBV7-9 combines with J gene TRBJ2-1; 9 bases map to TRBD2. The V and J ends lost 4 bases and 9 bases, in that order; junction bases with no gene match: 10. CDR1 and CDR2 (germline): SEHNR, FQNEAQ (reference sequence). The CDR3 covers 15 residues.

The J gene is TRBJ2-7, the V gene TRBV27; the D gene is possibly TRBD1 (8 bases). CDR1 is MNHEY and CDR2 is SMNVEV in the germline V gene (reference sequence). Trimming took 0 bases from V and 3 from J, leaving 15 bases between them. The CDR3 totals 16 residues. CDR3 in DNA: TGTGCCAGCAGTTTATCGGCACAGGGGGGGTACTACGAGCAGTACTTC. The encoded protein is CASSLSAQGGYYEQYF.

CDR3 sequence: CASSSGTSGYEQYF. In DNA form, the CDR3 reads TGTGCCAGCAGTTCAGGGACTAGCGGCTACGAGCAGTACTTC. The chain uses TRBV28 and TRBJ2-7; 11 bases map to TRBD2. Unmatched junction bases numbered 2, after V lost 4 bases and J lost 3 bases. CDR3 length equals 14 residues. In germline, CDR1 is MDHEN, CDR2 SYDVKM. Supplemented by reference TRBV28 and TRBJ2-7, the full variable domain reads DVKVTQSSRYLVKRTGEKVFLECVQDMDHENMFWYRQDPGLGLRLIYFSYDVKMKEKGDIPEGYSVSREKKERFSLILESASTNQTSMYLCASSSGTSGYEQYFGPGTRLTVT.

V gene TRBV6-5 combines with J gene TRBJ2-1; TRBD2 might be the D (6 bases). Between the trimmed V and J ends, which lost 6 bases and 7 bases, there was a span of 16 bases. CDR3 length: 14 amino acids. Looked up from germline, CDR1 is MNHEY and CDR2 is SVGAGI. The DNA of the CDR3 is TGTGCCAGCAGATACCAGGGACTGCCGAATGAGCAGTTCTTC. Translation gives CASRYQGLPNEQFF.

V gene TRBV4-1 combines with J gene TRBJ2-7; 10 bases align to TRBD1. The CDR3 contains 14 residues. V dropped 3 bases and J dropped 3; count of bases not matched to a gene: 2. Germline CDR1 and CDR2: MGHRA and YSYEKL. CDR3: CASSHRDRGYEQYF. DNA of the CDR3: TGCGCCAGCAGCCACCGGGACAGGGGCTACGAGCAGTACTTC.

The J gene is TRBJ1-1, the V gene TRBV5-1; 7 nucleotides agree with TRBD1. Germline CDR1 SGHRS, CDR2 YFSETQ. V was clipped by 0 bases and J by 4 bases; unmatched bases: 6. There are 15 residues in the CDR3. For the CDR3, the DNA is TGCGCCAGCAGCTTGGCCGGGACAGCCTTCACTGAAGCTTTCTTT. Residues: CASSLAGTAFTEAFF.

The chain joins TRBV28 to TRBJ2-3; maybe TRBD2 (5 bases). The V end lost 1 base, the J end lost 2 bases, and 16 bases lay between the germline ends. The CDR3 has 17 amino acids. CDR1 and CDR2 (germline): MDHEN, SYDVKM. CDR3 coding DNA: TGTGCCAGCAGTTTATCCCCTTCCGGGATCGTCACAGATACGCAGTATTTT. As protein: CASSLSPSGIVTDTQYF.

This chain uses TRBV28 with TRBJ1-3; D is ambiguous. V was cut by 9 bases and J by 0 bases, with 21 bases left in between. The V gene's germline CDR1 is MDHEN and CDR2 SYDVKM. This CDR3 has 17 amino acids. The CDR3: CASMTVAGTGSGNTIYF. As DNA, the CDR3 is TGTGCCAGTATGACCGTAGCGGGTACCGGCTCTGGAAACACCATATATTTT.

This chain links TRBV10-2 with TRBJ2-5; 7 bases are shared with TRBD1. Germline values: CDR1 WSHSY, CDR2 SAAADI. This CDR3 has 15 residues. V lost 6 bases and J lost 2; bases outside the gene matches: 9. The CDR3 loop reads CASSGDRGFQETQYF. The DNA of the CDR3 is TGCGCCAGCAGCGGGGACAGAGGATTTCAAGAGACCCAGTACTTC.

The chain links TRBV29-1 to TRBJ2-5; the D gene is possibly TRBD2 (6 bases). V lost 6 bases and J lost 11, with 19 bases in between. Germline V gene data show CDR1 as SQVTM and CDR2 as ANQGSEA. The CDR3 contains 12 residues. The CDR3 loop reads CSVPLATGEQYF. DNA of the CDR3: TGCAGCGTCCCACTGGCCACGGGGGAGCAGTACTTC.

The gene calls are TRBV2 and TRBJ2-1, with 9 bases aligning to TRBD2. With 7 bases clipped from V and 9 bases from J, the junction kept 7 bases outside the gene matches. This CDR3 spans 13 amino acids. Per the germline V gene, CDR1 is SNHLY and CDR2 is FYNNEI. The CDR3 reads CASTREGRVEQFF. In DNA, the CDR3 is TGTGCCAGCACGCGGGAGGGAAGGGTTGAGCAGTTCTTC.

The V call is TRBV29-1, the J call TRBJ1-1; 9 positions agree with TRBD1. The ends lost 4 bases at V and 1 base at J; junction bases unmatched: 4. In germline, CDR1 is SQVTM, CDR2 ANQGSEA. The CDR3 loop spans 14 amino acids. CDR3 sequence: CSVVQGAPNTEAFF. CDR3 DNA: TGCAGCGTTGTACAGGGGGCACCGAACACTGAAGCTTTCTTT.

This rearrangement joins TRBV29-1 to TRBJ1-3; 7 bases match TRBD1. Germline CDR1 reads SQVTM; CDR2 reads ANQGSEA. J lost 0 bases, V lost 7 bases, and 9 bases had no gene match. The CDR3 has 15 residues. The DNA for the CDR3 is TGCAGCGCACAAAACAGGGGTGTCTCTGGAAACACCATATATTTT. It translates to CSAQNRGVSGNTIYF.

This rearrangement joins TRBV7-2 to TRBJ2-7; maybe TRBD1 (6 bases). The germline V gene has CDR1 SGHTA and CDR2 FQGNSA. The CDR3 totals 14 residues. Trimming shortened V by 5 bases and J by 2 bases, and 13 bases separated the two germline ends. Here the CDR3 reads CASSPKDSPYEQYF. The CDR3 DNA sequence: TGTGCCAGCAGCCCCAAGGACAGTCCCTACGAGCAGTACTTC.

The chain recombines TRBV27 with TRBJ2-5; 8 bases align to TRBD2. V gave up 4 bases and J gave up 4 bases; unmatched junction bases: 8. CDR3 length equals 15 residues. The germline V gene has CDR1 MNHEY and CDR2 SMNVEV (reference sequence). DNA for the CDR3: TGTGCCAGCAGTTCCCGGGGGGGGCGAGGAGAGACCCAGTACTTC. Translation: CASSSRGGRGETQYF.

The V and J genes are TRBV29-1 and TRBJ2-1; tentative D call: TRBD1 (5 bases). CDR3 length: 15 residues. Germline V lookup: CDR1 SQVTM, CDR2 ANQGSEA. V lost 3 bases, J lost 1 base, and 13 bases lay in between. The CDR3 loop reads CSVDSRVRSYNEQFF. The CDR3 DNA is TGCAGCGTTGATAGCAGGGTAAGGTCCTACAATGAGCAGTTCTTC.

The rearrangement links TRBV27 to TRBJ1-2; possibly TRBD1 for D (5 bases). The germline V gene has CDR1 MNHEY and CDR2 SMNVEV (reference sequence). Trimming took 5 bases from V and 1 from J, leaving 14 bases between them. This CDR3 is 15 amino acids long. The CDR3 loop reads CASSPRAPLNYGYTF. The CDR3 nucleotides read TGTGCCAGCAGTCCCAGGGCCCCGCTTAACTATGGCTACACCTTC.

The chain is built from TRBV11-2 and TRBJ2-7, with 11 bases fitting TRBD2. The CDR3 consists of 17 residues. V dropped 5 bases and J dropped 2; count of bases not matched to a gene: 11. CDR1 SGHAT and CDR2 FQNNGV come from the germline V gene. The CDR3 DNA reads as TGTGCCAGCAGCCGCATTTCCGGGACTAGCGGCACCTACGAGCAGTACTTC. Amino acids: CASSRISGTSGTYEQYF.

This chain connects TRBV27 to TRBJ2-1; TRBD1 matches 8 bases. The V gene end was trimmed by 3 bases and the J gene end by 3 bases; junction bases not matched to a gene: 1. The CDR3 loop spans 14 amino acids. Germline-derived CDR1 and CDR2 are MNHEY and SMNVEV (reference sequence). CDR3 sequence: CASSFDRGYNEQFF. The DNA of the CDR3 is TGTGCCAGCAGTTTCGACAGGGGCTACAATGAGCAGTTCTTC.

This chain links TRBV27 with TRBJ1-1; TRBD1 agrees at 7 bases. The CDR3 consists of 14 residues. Germline V gene sequence: CDR1 MNHEY, CDR2 SMNVEV (reference sequence). Trimming removed 5 bases from V and 1 base from J; junction bases left unmatched: 4. In DNA, the CDR3 is TGTGCCAGCAGTCCGGGACAGAGGAACACTGAAGCTTTCTTT. Amino acids: CASSPGQRNTEAFF.

The gene calls are TRBV6-4 and TRBJ2-3; unclear D gene. The germline V gene has CDR1 MRHNA and CDR2 SNTAGT. The CDR3 totals 15 residues. V shed 6 bases and J shed 0 bases, with 13 bases lying between them. The CDR3 is CASRPLAVSTDTQYF. The CDR3 DNA reads as TGTGCCAGCAGACCTCTGGCGGTTAGCACAGATACGCAGTATTTT.

CDR3 nucleotides: TGTGCCAGCAGCTCAGGGTTCAACGGGGAGCTGTTTTTT. Its protein product is CASSSGFNGELFF. The genes are TRBV13 and TRBJ2-2; tentatively, D is TRBD1 (5 bases). Germline CDR1 reads PRHDT; CDR2 reads FYEKMQ (reference sequence). The CDR3 length is 13 residues. Trimming pared 4 bases from V and 7 bases from J, leaving 10 bases between.

This rearrangement joins TRBV19 to TRBJ1-1; no clear D gene. V dropped 9 bases and J dropped 1 base, with 6 bases sitting between them. The CDR3 length is 11 residues. Germline V gives CDR1 LNHDA, CDR2 SQIVND (reference sequence). CDR3 sequence reads: CASGWNTEAFF. CDR3 nucleotide sequence: TGTGCCAGCGGTTGGAACACTGAAGCTTTCTTT.

The chain carries TRBV5-4 and TRBJ2-7; TRBD1 agrees at 7 bases. The CDR3 extends over 14 amino acids. Trimming took 4 bases from V and 0 from J; bases not matched to a gene: 4. Germline assignment: CDR1 SGHNT and CDR2 YYREEE (reference sequence). CDR3 DNA: TGTGCCAGCAGCCCGACAGGGAGCTCCTACGAGCAGTACTTC. Encoded protein: CASSPTGSSYEQYF.

The rearrangement joins TRBV10-1 to TRBJ2-5; 7 bases fit TRBD2. The DNA end lines up better with TRBJ2-7; the J call may be wrong. The CDR3 totals 13 residues. Germline CDR1 WNHNN, CDR2 SYGVQD (reference sequence). The CDR3 nucleotides are TGCGCCAGCAGTAATGGGGGGGGCTACGAGCAGTACTTC. As protein: CASSNGGGYEQYF.

CDR3 loop: CASSDHGTGFGANVLTF. The CDR3 DNA is TGTGCCAGCAGCGACCACGGGACAGGGTTTGGGGCCAACGTCCTGACTTTC. The rearrangement joins TRBV5-6 to TRBJ2-6; TRBD1 matches at 9 bases. This CDR3 region has 17 residues. Trimming removed 4 bases from V and 3 bases from J; junction bases left unmatched: 8. Germline V gives CDR1 SGHDT, CDR2 YYEEEE.

The V gene is TRBV7-8, the J gene TRBJ2-2; D perhaps matches TRBD2 (6 bases). CDR1 and CDR2 (germline): SGHVS, FQNEAQ. This CDR3 has 14 amino acids. V dropped 4 bases and J dropped 5 bases, with 11 bases sitting between them. The CDR3 DNA sequence: TGTGCCAGCAGCTCGGGAGCCTTAACCGGGGAGCTGTTTTTT. Amino acids: CASSSGALTGELFF.

V is TRBV29-1 and J is TRBJ2-2; 9 bases fit TRBD1. J was trimmed by 3 bases and V by 6 bases; bases with no gene match: 8. This CDR3 comprises 15 residues. The germline V gene encodes CDR1 SQVTM and CDR2 ANQGSEA. The CDR3 sequence is CSVEKGQGYTGELFF. The CDR3 DNA reads as TGCAGCGTCGAAAAAGGACAGGGGTACACCGGGGAGCTGTTTTTT.

The genes are TRBV18 and TRBJ2-7, with TRBD2 matching over 11 bases. The V gene end was trimmed by 2 bases and the J gene end by 5 bases; junction bases not matched to a gene: 8. Germline values: CDR1 KGHSH, CDR2 LQKENI. The CDR3 totals 16 residues. For the CDR3, the DNA is TGTGCCAGCTCACCAGCCTTCGGACTAGCGGGTGACGAGCAGTACTTC. Amino acids: CASSPAFGLAGDEQYF.